The rows below give T cell receptor beta chains drawn from one sample of a study of blood T cells in healthy people across ages. A single record per CDR3 protein comes from TCRdb applying MiXCR to the 5' RACE reads. The profile covers 780,000 or so distinct CDR3 sequences, with approximately 53% appearing a single time and about two fifths taken by the ten largest. The sample taken for sequencing was blood. These receptors originate from a man at least 80 years old in good health. CDR3s include the opening cysteine and the closing phenylalanine or tryptophan. Fields, in order: V gene, J gene, clone size, D gene, CDR3 DNA, CDR3 protein. The D gene is left open where the match is weak. The size of a clone is reported for some rows only, either as once, few or many, or as a class for expanded clones.

v_gene: TRBV10-3
j_gene: TRBJ1-2
abundance: .
d_gene: .
CDR3nt: TGTGCCATCAGGGATGACAAGGATAACTATGGCTACACCTTC
CDR3aa: CAIRDDKDNYGYTF

v_gene: TRBV20-1
j_gene: TRBJ1-4
abundance: .
d_gene: .
CDR3nt: TGCAGTGCTAGTACTGGCACAACTAATGAAAAACTGTTTTTT
CDR3aa: CSASTGTTNEKLFF

v_gene: TRBV5-1
j_gene: TRBJ1-2
abundance: few
d_gene: .
CDR3nt: TGCGCCAGCAGCGAACAGAACTATGGCTACACCTTC
CDR3aa: CASSEQNYGYTF

v_gene: TRBV4-1
j_gene: TRBJ2-7
abundance: few
d_gene: .
CDR3nt: TGCGCCAGCAGCCAAGTGAGTCCGCGCCTCTCCTACGAGCAGTACTTC
CDR3aa: CASSQVSPRLSYEQYF

v_gene: TRBV10-3
j_gene: TRBJ2-5
abundance: .
d_gene: .
CDR3nt: TGTGCCATCAGTGAGTCGGCGGCTCAGACCCAGTACTTC
CDR3aa: CAISESAAQTQYF

v_gene: TRBV6-1
j_gene: TRBJ2-3
abundance: .
d_gene: .
CDR3nt: TGTGCCAGCAGTGAAGCCGGGGGTGGGGACAGATACGCGTATTTT
CDR3aa: CASSEAGGGDRYAYF

v_gene: TRBV20-1
j_gene: TRBJ1-2
abundance: .
d_gene: .
CDR3nt: TGCAGTGCTAGAGATGTTCGTGGGGGCTACTATGGCTACACCTTC
CDR3aa: CSARDVRGGYYGYTF

v_gene: TRBV28
j_gene: TRBJ2-5
abundance: .
d_gene: TRBD1
CDR3nt: TGTGCCAGCAGTCGAAACAGGGGTGGGGTCACCTACGGGCAGTACTTC
CDR3aa: CASSRNRGGVTYGQYF

v_gene: TRBV25-1
j_gene: TRBJ2-6
abundance: .
d_gene: .
CDR3nt: TGTGCCAGCAGACGCACAGGGTCTGGGGCCAACGTCCTGACTTTC
CDR3aa: CASRRTGSGANVLTF

v_gene: TRBV7-2
j_gene: TRBJ1-4
abundance: .
d_gene: TRBD1
CDR3nt: TGTGCCAGCAGCCCAGGGGGCGCTGGATCTAATGAAAAACTGTTTTTT
CDR3aa: CASSPGGAGSNEKLFF

v_gene: TRBV28
j_gene: TRBJ2-5
abundance: many
d_gene: TRBD2
CDR3nt: TGTGCCAGCAATCTCGACAGCGGGAGTCGTCAAGAGACCCAGTACTTC
CDR3aa: CASNLDSGSRQETQYF